Detailed here is one T cell receptor (beta chain). Study processing details: From reference gene primer amplification, estimates of nucleated cell counts were derived. Only in-frame clones appear in the TCRdb table, and some are missing; sequencing was by immunoSEQ multiplex PCR. V and J calls and clone size are given by that table; D and trimming were obtained from the DNA. The data contain 280,000 or so clones, around 85% of them seen just once; the ten biggest clones take up approximately 6%. This sample stems from a study of blood T cell repertoires in COVID-19. Study at large: There were acute and convalescent COVID-19 samples, and they came from the United States, Italy and Spain.

CDR3 size: 15 residues. Trimming took off 3 bases at V and 0 bases at J, with 12 bases between the two ends. CDR1 is MGHDK and CDR2 is SYGVNS in the germline V gene. Recruits, aged roughly 18 to 95 years, lived in around 24 US areas. Donors in Cohort 3 counted as recovered after two negative PCRs, clearance, or symptom resolution. This clonotype was sampled from a woman between 40 and 55 years old who had recovered from COVID-19. Material: PBMCs or T cells enriched from blood (not recorded which). The chain links TRBV25-1 to TRBJ2-7; perhaps TRBD2 as D (5 bases). In DNA, the CDR3 is TGTGCCAGCAGTGATTATGCGGGTATCTCCTACGAGCAGTACTTC. Translating gives CASSDYAGISYEQYF.